The clone carrying this T cell receptor beta chain was counted only a few times. The target antigen is unknown. From the germline J gene comes the end of the CDR3, since the read stops 3 residues before it. The data originate from a study of T cell clonality in common variable immunodeficiency. Notes on the study in general: CVID subjects shared fewer TCRbeta clones than healthy controls did. Reportedly, TCR beta sequences from common variable immunodeficiency showed fewer deletions and N-nucleotide insertions.

Germline V gene lookup returns CDR1 DFQATT and CDR2 SNEGSKA (reference sequence). CDR3 size: 14 residues. V gave up 6 bases and J gave up 0 bases, with 12 bases separating them. Method: immunoSEQ multiplex PCR; TCRdb's copy keeps in-frame clones and lacks some. The table records about 28,000 clones without singletons, the ten largest covering approximately 3%. Diagnosis required reduced IgG, IgA and/or IgM with specific antibody deficiency. This receptor was taken from a human donor with common variable immunodeficiency. Material for sequencing was peripheral blood mononuclear cells. V is TRBV20-1 and J is TRBJ2-1; weak D call: TRBD1 (5 bases). CDR3 residues: CSAEDSLSYNEQFF. The covered CDR3 bases are TGCAGTGCAGAAGACAGTCTCTCCTACAATGAG.